This T cell receptor beta chain was recorded in a study of T cell repertoires in ileal Crohn's disease. Indicated time point: inflamed ileum from the surgical specimen. TCRdb's copy holds only in-frame clones and misses some; the assay was immunoSEQ multiplex PCR. The sample has approximately 15,000 clones, 60% to 85% seen once; the top ten hold 4% to 4.5%. The CDR3 sequence is 17 residues long. Germline values: CDR1 MDHEN, CDR2 SYDVKM. J was trimmed by 2 bases and V by 2 bases; bases with no gene match: 9. This sequence originates from an adult with Crohn's disease. Sequenced sample: ileal tissue. V gene TRBV28 combines with J gene TRBJ2-5, with 9 nucleotides matching TRBD2. CDR3: CASSLIYRAGGQETQYF. CDR3 DNA: TGTGCCAGCAGTTTAATATACCGAGCGGGAGGACAAGAGACCCAGTACTTC.